These 15 T cell receptor beta chains share one sample of origin, sequenced in a study of identical twins. MiXCR, applied by TCRdb to the 5' RACE reads, yields one record per CDR3 protein. Here the sample spans around 480,000 distinct CDR3 sequences, roughly an eighth being singletons. A further study also used this sample, focusing on yellow fever vaccine responses in identical twins.

The specimen sequenced was CD4+ T cells sorted from blood. These receptors originate from a woman between 18 and 29 years old in good health.

This clonotype was detected only a few times. The V gene is TRBV4-1, the J gene TRBJ2-7; 12 bases are a match to TRBD2. The CDR3 is 15 amino acids. Germline lookup yields CDR1 MGHRA and CDR2 YSYEKL. The ends lost 3 bases at V and 5 bases at J; junction bases unmatched: 5. CDR3 DNA sequence: TGCGCCAGCAGCCAGACTAGCGGGGGATTCGACGAGCAGTACTTC. It codes for CASSQTSGGFDEQYF.

This clonotype occurred a few times. This chain links TRBV5-1 with TRBJ1-1, with D perhaps TRBD1 (5 bases). The CDR3 is made up of 14 amino acids. Trimming removed 0 bases at V and 6 bases at J, with 12 bases between. The germline V gene has CDR1 SGHRS and CDR2 YFSETQ. CDR3 nucleotide sequence: TGCGCCAGCAGCTTGGTTGGGGGGATCGCTGAAGCTTTCTTT. It yields the protein CASSLVGGIAEAFF. The variable domain in full, completed from reference TRBV5-1 and TRBJ1-1, reads KAGVTQTPRYLIKTRGQQVTLSCSPISGHRSVSWYQQTPGQGLQFLFEYFSETQRNKGNFPGRFSGRQFSNSRSEMNVSTLELGDSALYLCASSLVGGIAEAFFGQGTRLTVV.

J is TRBJ2-7 and V is TRBV2, with 8 bases fitting TRBD1. CDR3 length equals 13 residues. J lost 5 bases, V lost 6 bases, and 6 bases had no gene match. CDR1 SNHLY and CDR2 FYNNEI come from the germline V gene. The CDR3 nucleotides read TGTGCCAGCAGCCGACAGGGGATCGACGAGCAGTACTTC. It codes for CASSRQGIDEQYF.

The chain is built from TRBV20-1 and TRBJ1-5; tentative D call: TRBD1 (5 bases). This CDR3 spans 16 amino acids. Trimming left V 4 bases short and J 10 bases short, with 26 bases between. The germline gives CDR1 DFQATT, CDR2 SNEGSKA (reference sequence). CDR3 sequence: CSATGPTEIRISPQHF. As DNA, the CDR3 is TGCAGTGCTACGGGACCGACGGAGATCAGAATCAGCCCCCAGCATTTT.

This clonotype was counted a few times. V is TRBV19 and J is TRBJ2-7; D call uncertain. V dropped 4 bases and J dropped 6 bases, with 13 bases sitting between them. The CDR3 is made up of 13 amino acids. CDR1 LNHDA and CDR2 SQIVND come from the germline V gene (reference sequence). CDR3 region: CASSNRSPVEQYF. The CDR3 nucleotides read TGTGCCAGTAGTAATCGCTCTCCGGTCGAGCAGTACTTC.

The chain has TRBV5-1 and TRBJ2-2; 12 bases line up with TRBD2. Germline trimming cut 5 bases from V and 5 bases from J; bases unmatched to any gene: 4. Germline-derived CDR1 and CDR2 are SGHRS and YFSETQ. This CDR3 comprises 15 residues. The CDR3 DNA sequence: TGCGCCAGCAGTCCTAGCGGGAGGGGGACCGGGGAGCTGTTTTTT. This gives the protein CASSPSGRGTGELFF.

This clonotype has only a few counts. The chain uses TRBV6-2 or TRBV6-3 and TRBJ2-3; no definite D call. The CDR3 runs 12 residues. Germline CDR1 and CDR2: MNHEY and SVGEGT. Trimming stripped 0 bases from V and 8 bases from J, with 6 bases between. CDR3 DNA sequence: TGTGCCAGCAGTTACTCCTACGGTACGCAGTATTTT. This sequence encodes CASSYSYGTQYF.

This clonotype was seen a handful of times. The rearrangement links TRBV5-1 to TRBJ2-4, with 10 nucleotides matching TRBD1. V lost 4 bases to trimming and J lost 2 bases; unmatched junction nucleotides: 3. The CDR3 sequence is 15 residues long. Looked up from germline, CDR1 is SGHRS and CDR2 is YFSETQ. The CDR3 nucleotides are TGCGCCAGCAGCCAGGGACAGGGGCCCAAAAACATTCAGTACTTC. It translates to CASSQGQGPKNIQYF. The full variable domain, completed using reference TRBV5-1 and TRBJ2-4, is KAGVTQTPRYLIKTRGQQVTLSCSPISGHRSVSWYQQTPGQGLQFLFEYFSETQRNKGNFPGRFSGRQFSNSRSEMNVSTLELGDSALYLCASSQGQGPKNIQYFGAGTRLSVL.

This sequence joins TRBV7-9 and TRBJ1-6; 8 bases map to TRBD1. V lost 5 bases to trimming and J lost 6 bases; unmatched junction nucleotides: 6. The CDR3 has 15 residues. Germline V gene lookup returns CDR1 SEHNR and CDR2 FQNEAQ (reference sequence). The CDR3 DNA follows: TGTGCCAGCAGCCCCGGACAGGGCCCTAATTCACCCCTCCACTTT. This codes for CASSPGQGPNSPLHF.

This clonotype was seen more than once but under ten times. The CDR3 reads CASSSPLNTEAFF. In DNA, the CDR3 is TGCGCCAGCAGCTCCCCCCTGAACACTGAAGCTTTCTTT. The chain has TRBV5-1 and TRBJ1-1; D call uncertain. The germline gives CDR1 SGHRS, CDR2 YFSETQ. The germline V and J ends were trimmed by 3 bases and 0 bases, with 6 bases remaining between them. This CDR3 has 13 amino acids.

The chain employs TRBV2 and TRBJ2-1; possibly TRBD1 or TRBD2 for D (5 bases each). Trimming took 9 bases from V and 5 from J, leaving 17 bases between them. The length of the CDR3 is 14 residues. Germline assignment: CDR1 SNHLY and CDR2 FYNNEI. The CDR3 nucleotides read TGTGCCAGGAAGTACAGGACTTTAAACAATGAGCAGTTCTTC. This encodes CARKYRTLNNEQFF.

This chain connects TRBV19 to TRBJ2-7; D ambiguous. The CDR3 extends over 13 amino acids. Germline CDR1 reads LNHDA; CDR2 reads SQIVND (reference sequence). Trimming removed 1 base from V and 6 bases from J, with 10 bases in between. CDR3 sequence: CASSIVYGVEQYF. In DNA form, the CDR3 reads TGTGCCAGTAGTATAGTCTACGGCGTCGAGCAGTACTTC.

The rearrangement uses TRBV7-2 and TRBJ1-2; tentatively, D is TRBD1 (5 bases). The CDR3 has 15 residues. CDR1 SGHTA and CDR2 FQGNSA come from the germline V gene. Trimming pared 5 bases from V and 8 bases from J, leaving 21 bases between. Written as DNA, the CDR3 is TGTGCCAGCAGCCCTGCGGCAGGGCCTTTGGGGGGCTACACCTTC. It codes for CASSPAAGPLGGYTF.

At least ten counts were recorded for this clonotype. The chain carries TRBV10-3 and TRBJ2-3; 9 bases are a match to TRBD2. CDR1 and CDR2 from the germline V gene are ENHRY and SYGVKD. CDR3 size: 15 residues. V lost 6 bases to trimming and J lost 8 bases; unmatched junction nucleotides: 12. The CDR3 region has the DNA TGTGCCATCAGGCCTGATAGCGGGAGCGGCGGTACGCAGTATTTT. Its protein is CAIRPDSGSGGTQYF.

This clonotype was detected only a few times. The V call is TRBV27, the J call TRBJ2-1, with 13 bases lining up with TRBD2. V shed 5 bases, J shed 5 bases, and the junction held 3 bases outside the gene matches. Germline loops: CDR1 MNHEY, CDR2 SMNVEV (reference sequence). The CDR3 loop spans 15 amino acids. CDR3 coding DNA: TGTGCCAGCAGTCTACTAGCGGGGGGGCACAATGAGCAGTTCTTC. Protein product: CASSLLAGGHNEQFF.